Listed below are T cell receptor beta chains from one sample, sequenced in a study of T cells in Graves' hyperthyroidism and ophthalmopathy. MiXCR, run by TCRdb on the multiplex PCR reads, gives a single entry per CDR3 protein. The sample records 410,000 or so distinct CDR3 sequences, about 15% being singletons. Source material: blood. These receptors originate from a man aged 18 to 30 with Graves' ophthalmopathy. CDR3s include the opening cysteine and the closing phenylalanine or tryptophan. The order of the fields is clone size, V gene, D gene, J gene, CDR3 DNA, CDR3 protein. A D gene is named only where the DNA matches it firmly. Some rows have no size entry. The others give once, few or many, or a class for an expanded clone.

many	TRBV7-9	TRBD1	TRBJ1-4	TGTGCCAGTGGAGGACAGGGTAATGAAAAACTGTTTTTT	CASGGQGNEKLFF
many	TRBV7-2	-	TRBJ1-1	TGTGCCAGCAGCCGACCAGAGTTGAACACTGAAGCTTTCTTT	CASSRPELNTEAFF
many	TRBV5-1	TRBD1	TRBJ2-7	TGCGCCAGCAAAAGTTTACAGGGGACCTCCTACGAGCAGTACTTC	CASKSLQGTSYEQYF
many	TRBV20-1	-	TRBJ1-2	TGCAGTGCTAAGTCCTATGGCTACACCTTC	CSAKSYGYTF
many	TRBV30	-	TRBJ1-1	TGTGCCTGGAGGAGGACTGAAGCTTTCTTT	CAWRRTEAFF
many	TRBV7-7	-	TRBJ2-3	TGTGCTAGCAGCTTAGCGCGTAGCCCTGATACGCAGTATTTT	CASSLARSPDTQYF
-	TRBV29-1	-	TRBJ1-2	TGCAGCGTTGACGAGAACCCGTTAACGGGTAACTATAGCTACACCTTC	CSVDENPLTGNYSYTF
few	TRBV25-1	-	TRBJ1-5	TGTGCCAGCAGTACCTGGGAACGGAGGGAGGAGGACAATCAGCCCCAGCATTTT	CASSTWERREEDNQPQHF
-	TRBV6-1	-	TRBJ1-5	TGTGCCAGCAGTGAGCACCCATCTAATCAGCCCCAGCATTTT	CASSEHPSNQPQHF
many	TRBV6-5	-	TRBJ1-3	TGTGCCAGCAGTTACCGGGGCAGCTCTGGAAACACCATATATTTT	CASSYRGSSGNTIYF
few	TRBV24-1	-	TRBJ2-5	TGTGCCACCAGTGATTCAGTTTCCGGGGCCGAGCAAGAGACCCAGTACTTC	CATSDSVSGAEQETQYF